Reported below is one T cell receptor (beta chain). Its cognate antigen has yet to be identified. No much larger clonotype is one base removed from it; base qualities were not supplied. To prepare the library, multiplex PCR was applied. This sample was sequenced with an Illumina HiSeq 4000. CDR3 regions were amplified by Arm-PCR with iRepertoire HTBI primers to construct TCR beta libraries. PCR products were gel purified before sequencing. For the original study's pipeline: A total of fewer than 65 TRBV and 14 TRBJ segments were identified across samples and were used for gene usage analysis of CDR3 amino acid clonotypes. Filtered high-quality paired reads were merged into contigs using COPE and FqMerger. BLAST was used to align contigs to the IMGT TRBV, TRBD and TRBJ reference genes, and CDR3 was defined following IMGT. Highly expanded clones were defined as clonotypes with a frequency above 0.1%. Repertoire diversity was measured by Shannon entropy, and V-J evenness by the Gini coefficient. A clonotype found in more than one individual was treated as public. The public reads were reprocessed in TCRdb via fastp at Q25 and MiXCR, keeping in-frame beta chains. Each record represents a unique CDR3 protein, reported with the most common genes and DNA among its rows. The V and J calls shown here were made by TCRdb, not taken from the authors' results. In this sample the table shows around 400,000 distinct CDR3 sequences, 10% to 15% of which occur a single time. The ten largest make up 18% of the sample.

The time point tag for this specimen amounts to: newly diagnosed GD, antithyroid drugs for less than 3 months. For both TCR sequencing and RNA sequencing, RNA was extracted from PBMCs in TRIzol. The diagnosis of Graves' disease followed American Thyroid Association guidelines. Recruitment of patients was carried out at an endocrinology department in Xi'an, China. Each patient gave 9 to 10 milliliters of peripheral blood, collected in an EDTA anticoagulant tube. PBMCs were isolated by Ficoll Paque Plus density gradient separation without further T cell sorting. RNA quality was checked with an Agilent 2100 Bioanalyzer and agarose gel, and concentration with a NanoDrop 2000. This specimen belongs to a study of regulatory T cells in long-lasting Graves disease (dated by TCRdb to 2020 to 2023). With respect to the entire study: Patients with newly diagnosed Graves' disease had been on antithyroid drugs for under 3 months. Patients with persistent Graves' disease were compared with patients with newly diagnosed Graves' disease using TCR sequencing and RNA sequencing of peripheral blood. The study was registered as a clinical trial and conducted in China. A total of 33 samples underwent TCR sequencing: roughly 13 from persistent and some 20 from newly diagnosed Graves' disease patients.

General findings and caveats noted by the study authors: Persistent patients shared more public clonotypes among themselves (around 2,700) than newly diagnosed patients did (more than 950). The small sample size was acknowledged by the authors as a limitation that may reduce accuracy. Preferential use of TRBV28, TRBJ1-2 and TRBJ2-5 was observed in persistent disease, whereas TRBV20-1 and TRBJ2-1 were favored in newly diagnosed disease. Because the primary lesion, thyroid tissue, could not be accessed, the study looked at peripheral blood alone. Sequencing and analysis were restricted to the TCR beta chain. Lower TCR Shannon entropy and fewer highly expanded clones were observed in persistent Graves' disease patients than in newly diagnosed patients, which suggested clonal expansion.

Measured from the cysteine to the phenylalanine, the CDR3 is 12 residues long. This entry keeps only the CDR3 DNA: 36 bases, framed from base 1. The junction carries 8 bases between V and J, which are trimmed by 0 bases and 11 bases respectively. The germline V gene gives CDR1 as SGHAT and CDR2 as FQNNGV. This sample was shared with a second study, whose subject was T cells in Graves' hyperthyroidism and ophthalmopathy. From the second report: Stable Graves' hyperthyroidism was defined as no progression to ophthalmopathy during 18 months of follow-up. Hyperthyroidism patients were newly diagnosed, had a disease duration of under 2 months, and were aged 18 to 65 years. The study excluded patients with uncontrolled infections, other autoimmune diseases, pregnancy or lactation. Clinical symptoms, serum thyroxine and TRAb, thyroid ultrasound, and orbital computed tomography formed the basis for the diagnoses. The TCR CDR3 was subjected to a first round of RT-PCR using the HTBI primer set and the Qiagen OneStep RT-PCR kit. Most expanded thyroid clonotypes (frequency above 0.001) were also detected in blood, suggesting blood repertoires may reflect thyroid immune responses. In cross-validation, a model built on a 13 V-J signature told ophthalmopathy apart from stable hyperthyroidism with under 90% sensitivity and 81% to 82% specificity, and in testing the same model reached 80%/75%. In validation, progression to ophthalmopathy was predicted by the model with 70.59% sensitivity and 72.22% specificity, a median of roughly 6 months before onset. To identify TCR V-J signatures that set the groups apart, the researchers used a discovery cohort of 100 patients, made up of 40 to 45 with Graves' ophthalmopathy and some 55 with stable Graves' hyperthyroidism. Whether ophthalmopathy could be predicted prospectively was tested in an independent validation cohort made up of approximately 19 hyperthyroidism patients plus 17 patients who later progressed to ophthalmopathy. The roughly 100 discovery patients were randomly split 7:3 into training and test sets. Thyroid tissue and blood T-cell repertoires from more than five Graves' hyperthyroidism patients were also compared in the study. Following sampling, methimazole starting at 30 mg daily was given to hyperthyroidism patients, and high-dose intravenous methylprednisolone was given to ophthalmopathy patients. Libraries were constructed in a second round of multiplex PCR, after which size selection and purification were carried out. The libraries were sequenced on an Illumina HiSeq2000 using paired-end 100 bp reads. SOAPnuke was used to process the raw data, removing reads that contained adapters or uncalled bases, had a mean Phred below 15, or lacked an exact match to the constant primer or identifier. COPE v1.2.5 was used to merge high-quality paired reads, and clonotypes were defined as unique nucleotide sequences. MiTCR v1.1 was used to align the clonotypes against IMGT TRBV, TRBD and TRBJ reference segments. The analysis included only V-J combinations with a frequency above 0.0001, which together covered roughly 99% of the repertoires. The TCS score was defined as the ratio of F50 (clonal expansion) to E x V (chaos), calculated using BLOSUM62-based TCRdist between CDR3 peptides within each V-J. Welch's t-statistics and random forest reduced around 550 V-J features to around 14, which were used in a naive Bayes classifier (R e1071). Sample size was not statistically predetermined, and blinding of investigators to group allocation was not performed. The paper reports TCR Vbeta CDR3 sequencing of approximately 140 peripheral blood samples: some 44 ophthalmopathy, 75 to 80 hyperthyroidism and approximately 17 progressor patients.

This chain joins TRBV11-2 to TRBJ2-1, with the D gene uncertain. The sample was peripheral blood mononuclear cells (PBMCs), taken at new diagnosis, from a patient treated with antithyroid drugs. The receptor was derived from a woman under 30 with Graves disease. Donor details come from another sample of the same person, matched by shared clones. At the DNA level, the sequence is TGTGCCAGCAGCTTAGACCCGGGCAAGCAGTTCTTC. It codes for CASSLDPGKQFF. Supplemented by the reference TRBV11-2 and TRBJ2-1 proteins around the CDR3, the complete variable domain is EAGVAQSPRYKIIEKRQSVAFWCNPISGHATLYWYQQILGQGPKLLIQFQNNGVVDDSQLPKDRFSAERLKGVDSTLKIQPAKLEDSAVYLCASSLDPGKQFFGPGTRLTVL.